Following are 2 T cell receptor beta chains from one sample sequenced in a study of cytotoxic CD8 clonotypes in ibrutinib-treated CLL. Data came from immunoSEQ multiplex PCR; TCRdb stores just in-frame clones and leaves some out. The sample contains about 160,000 clones, 81% of which appear only once. Sample: PBMCs, taken after 12 months of ibrutinib treatment. The receptors were gathered from a human donor with chronic lymphocytic leukemia.

The genes are TRBV2 and TRBJ2-5; a possible D gene is TRBD2 (7 bases). Germline CDR1 reads SNHLY; CDR2 reads FYNNEI. V was cut by 5 bases and J by 3 bases, with 16 bases left in between. The CDR3 extends over 15 amino acids. CDR3 sequence reads: CASSRVGGREETQYF. The DNA for the CDR3 is TGTGCCAGCAGTAGAGTAGGGGGGAGGGAAGAGACCCAGTACTTC.

The chain is built from TRBV28 and TRBJ2-5, with D unresolved. Germline V gene sequence: CDR1 MDHEN, CDR2 SYDVKM. The CDR3 sequence is 12 residues long. Trimming left V 8 bases short and J 4 bases short, with 11 bases between. The CDR3 sequence is CASLRWGETQYF. In nucleotides, the CDR3 is TGTGCCAGCTTGAGATGGGGAGAGACCCAGTACTTC.